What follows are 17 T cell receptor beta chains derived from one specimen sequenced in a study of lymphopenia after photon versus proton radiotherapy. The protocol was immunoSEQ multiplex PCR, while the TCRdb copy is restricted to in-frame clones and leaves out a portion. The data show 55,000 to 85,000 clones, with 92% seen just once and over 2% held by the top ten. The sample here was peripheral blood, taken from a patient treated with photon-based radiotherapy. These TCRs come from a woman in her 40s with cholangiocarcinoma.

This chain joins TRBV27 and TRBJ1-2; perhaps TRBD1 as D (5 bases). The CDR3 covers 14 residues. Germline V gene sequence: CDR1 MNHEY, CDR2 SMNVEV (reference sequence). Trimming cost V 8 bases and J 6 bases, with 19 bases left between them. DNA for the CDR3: TGTGCCAGCCGAACCCAGGGTCAGTCCAATGGCTACACCTTC. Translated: CASRTQGQSNGYTF.

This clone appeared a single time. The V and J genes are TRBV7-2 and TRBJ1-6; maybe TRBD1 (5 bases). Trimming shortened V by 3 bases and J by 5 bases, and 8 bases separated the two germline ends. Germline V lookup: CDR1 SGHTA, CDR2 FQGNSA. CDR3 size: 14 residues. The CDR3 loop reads CASSLGVNNSPLHF. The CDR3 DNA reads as TGTGCCAGCAGCTTGGGGGTTAATAATTCACCCCTCCACTTT.

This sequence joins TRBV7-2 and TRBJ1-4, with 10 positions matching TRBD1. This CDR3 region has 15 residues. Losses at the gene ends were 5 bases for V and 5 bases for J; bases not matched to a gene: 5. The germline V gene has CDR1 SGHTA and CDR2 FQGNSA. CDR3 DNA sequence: TGTGCCAGCAGCCCTAGGACAGGGGGGAATGAAAAACTGTTTTTT. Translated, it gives CASSPRTGGNEKLFF.

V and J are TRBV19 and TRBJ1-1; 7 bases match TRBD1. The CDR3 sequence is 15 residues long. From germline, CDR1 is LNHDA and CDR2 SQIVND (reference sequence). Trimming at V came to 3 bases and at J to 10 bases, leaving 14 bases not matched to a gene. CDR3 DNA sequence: TGTGCCAGTAGTATGTTGCCCTCAGGGGGGGGGCGAGCTTTCTTT. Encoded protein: CASSMLPSGGGRAFF.

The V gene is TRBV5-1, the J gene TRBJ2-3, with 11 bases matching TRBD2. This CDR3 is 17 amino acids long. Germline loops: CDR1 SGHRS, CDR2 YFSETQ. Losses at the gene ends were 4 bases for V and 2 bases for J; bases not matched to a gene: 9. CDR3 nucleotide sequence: TGCGCCAGCAGCCTCCTAGCGGGGGGTCTCGTCACAGATACGCAGTATTTT. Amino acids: CASSLLAGGLVTDTQYF. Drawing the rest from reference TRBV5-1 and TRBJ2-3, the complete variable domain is KAGVTQTPRYLIKTRGQQVTLSCSPISGHRSVSWYQQTPGQGLQFLFEYFSETQRNKGNFPGRFSGRQFSNSRSEMNVSTLELGDSALYLCASSLLAGGLVTDTQYFGPGTRLTVL.

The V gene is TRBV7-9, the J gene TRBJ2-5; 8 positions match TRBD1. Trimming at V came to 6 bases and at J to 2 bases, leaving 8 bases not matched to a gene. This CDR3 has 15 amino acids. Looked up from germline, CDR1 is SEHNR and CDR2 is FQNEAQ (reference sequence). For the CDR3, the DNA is TGTGCCAGCAGTGCCGGACAGGGCTTACAAGAGACCCAGTACTTC. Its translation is CASSAGQGLQETQYF.

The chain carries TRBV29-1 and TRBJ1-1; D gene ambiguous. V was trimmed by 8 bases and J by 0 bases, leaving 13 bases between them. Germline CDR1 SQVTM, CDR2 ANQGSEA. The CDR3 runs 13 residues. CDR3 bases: TGCAGCTGTGAAGAGTCCATGAACACTGAAGCTTTCTTT. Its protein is CSCEESMNTEAFF.

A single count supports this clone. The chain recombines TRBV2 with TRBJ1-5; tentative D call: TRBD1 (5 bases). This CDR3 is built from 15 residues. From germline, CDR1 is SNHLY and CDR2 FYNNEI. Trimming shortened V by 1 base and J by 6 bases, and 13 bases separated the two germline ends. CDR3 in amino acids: CASSEERDGLQPQHF. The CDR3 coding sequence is TGTGCCAGCAGTGAAGAGCGGGACGGCCTTCAGCCCCAGCATTTT. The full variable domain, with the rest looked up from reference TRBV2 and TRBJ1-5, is EPEVTQTPSHQVTQMGQEVILRCVPISNHLYFYWYRQILGQKVEFLVSFYNNEISEKSEIFDDQFSVERPDGSNFTLKIRSTKLEDSAMYFCASSEERDGLQPQHFGDGTRLSIL.

The CDR3 region has the DNA TGTGCCAGCAGCTGGGACGGAAACTATGGCTACACCTTC. Translating it yields CASSWDGNYGYTF. V is TRBV5-4 and J is TRBJ1-2; maybe TRBD1 (5 bases). Germline V gives CDR1 SGHNT, CDR2 YYREEE (reference sequence). This CDR3 comprises 13 residues. Between the trimmed V and J ends, which lost 3 bases and 2 bases, there was a span of 8 bases.

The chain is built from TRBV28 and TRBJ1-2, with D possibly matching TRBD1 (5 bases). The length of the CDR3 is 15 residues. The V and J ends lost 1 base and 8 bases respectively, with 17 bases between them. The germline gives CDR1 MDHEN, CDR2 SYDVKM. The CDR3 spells CASSLSRGVGPGYTF. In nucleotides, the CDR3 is TGTGCCAGCAGTTTATCTCGAGGGGTTGGGCCAGGCTACACCTTC.

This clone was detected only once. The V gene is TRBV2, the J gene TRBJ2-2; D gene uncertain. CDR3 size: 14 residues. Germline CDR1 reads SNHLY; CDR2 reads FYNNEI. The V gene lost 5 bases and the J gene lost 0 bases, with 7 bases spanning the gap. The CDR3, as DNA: TGTGCCAGCAGTATACTGGCGAACACCGGGGAGCTGTTTTTT. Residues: CASSILANTGELFF.

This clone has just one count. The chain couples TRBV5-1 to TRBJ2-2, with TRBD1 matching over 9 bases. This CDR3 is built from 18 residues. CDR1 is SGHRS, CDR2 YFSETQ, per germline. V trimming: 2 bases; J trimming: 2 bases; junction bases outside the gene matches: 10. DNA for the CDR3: TGCGCCAGCAGCTTTTCACAGGGGGCCCGCAGTAACACCGGGGAGCTGTTTTTT. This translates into CASSFSQGARSNTGELFF.

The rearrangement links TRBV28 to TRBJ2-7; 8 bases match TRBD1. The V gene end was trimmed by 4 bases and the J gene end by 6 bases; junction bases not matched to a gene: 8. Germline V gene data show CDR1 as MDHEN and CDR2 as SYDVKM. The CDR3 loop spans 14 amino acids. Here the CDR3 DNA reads TGTGCCAGCAGTTCATGGACAGGGTCCCGCGAGCAGTACTTC. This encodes CASSSWTGSREQYF.

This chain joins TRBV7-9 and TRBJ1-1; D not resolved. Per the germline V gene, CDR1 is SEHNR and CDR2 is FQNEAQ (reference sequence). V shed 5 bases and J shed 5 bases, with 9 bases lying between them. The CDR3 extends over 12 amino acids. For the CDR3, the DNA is TGTGCCAGCAGCCTAGTGGATACTGAAGCTTTCTTT. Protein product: CASSLVDTEAFF.

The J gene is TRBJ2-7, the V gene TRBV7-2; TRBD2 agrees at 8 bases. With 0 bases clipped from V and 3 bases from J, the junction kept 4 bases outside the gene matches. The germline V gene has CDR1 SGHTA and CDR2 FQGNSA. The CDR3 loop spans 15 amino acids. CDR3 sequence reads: CASSLAAGGDYEQYF. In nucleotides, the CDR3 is TGTGCCAGCAGCTTAGCCGCCGGGGGGGACTACGAGCAGTACTTC.

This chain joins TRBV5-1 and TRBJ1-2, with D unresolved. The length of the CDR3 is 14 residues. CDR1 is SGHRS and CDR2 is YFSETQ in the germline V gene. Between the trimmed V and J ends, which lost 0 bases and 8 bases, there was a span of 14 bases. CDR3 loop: CASSLDNGLGGYTF. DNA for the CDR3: TGCGCCAGCAGCTTGGATAACGGACTAGGGGGCTACACCTTC. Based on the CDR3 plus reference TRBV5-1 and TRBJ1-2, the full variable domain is KAGVTQTPRYLIKTRGQQVTLSCSPISGHRSVSWYQQTPGQGLQFLFEYFSETQRNKGNFPGRFSGRQFSNSRSEMNVSTLELGDSALYLCASSLDNGLGGYTFGSGTRLTVV.

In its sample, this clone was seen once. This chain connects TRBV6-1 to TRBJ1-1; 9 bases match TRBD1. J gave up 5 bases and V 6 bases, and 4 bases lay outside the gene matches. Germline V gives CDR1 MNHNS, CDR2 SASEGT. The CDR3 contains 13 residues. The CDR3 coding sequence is TGTGCCAGCAGAGACAGGGGGTGGACTGAAGCTTTCTTT. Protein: CASRDRGWTEAFF.